This is a list of T cell receptor beta chains from one sample in a study of human T cells and chemical hapten exposure. TCRdb reprocessed the RACE reads via MiXCR and lists one record per CDR3 protein. Altogether about 69,000 distinct CDR3 sequences are present, more than 30% being singletons, with the ten largest covering about 9.6%. Sequencing used whole blood, obtained in connection with sensitization to the hapten diphenylcyclopropenone (DPC). The receptors here all came from a middle-aged man with alopecia areata. Some clones in this sample may be carry-over from other donors' samples. Each CDR3 is given with its conserved first and last residue. Each record gives: CDR3 protein, J gene, V gene.

CDR3aa: CASRNPGQPSSYEQYF; j_gene: TRBJ2-7; v_gene: TRBV28
CDR3aa: CSARDKTSAFHNEQFF; j_gene: TRBJ2-1; v_gene: TRBV20-1
CDR3aa: CASSLADRVQPQHF; j_gene: TRBJ1-5; v_gene: TRBV5-5
CDR3aa: CASSLRGLHSGNTVYF; j_gene: TRBJ1-3; v_gene: TRBV5-1
CDR3aa: CASRDNTEAFF; j_gene: TRBJ1-1; v_gene: TRBV28
CDR3aa: CASSQETVLAGLKNEQFF; j_gene: TRBJ2-1; v_gene: TRBV4-3
CDR3aa: CASSFSLAGEDTQYF; j_gene: TRBJ2-3; v_gene: TRBV7-9
CDR3aa: CAIQNTGELFF; j_gene: TRBJ2-2; v_gene: TRBV10-3
CDR3aa: CASSLLASSQETQYF; j_gene: TRBJ2-5; v_gene: TRBV28
CDR3aa: CASFSGAGGAFF; j_gene: TRBJ1-1; v_gene: TRBV6-5
CDR3aa: CASSLGLAGFNEQFF; j_gene: TRBJ2-1; v_gene: TRBV5-6
CDR3aa: CASSHNTAGGTFF; j_gene: TRBJ1-1; v_gene: TRBV7-9
CDR3aa: CASSLATSGSDMGIQYF; j_gene: TRBJ2-4; v_gene: TRBV11-2
CDR3aa: CASSRPLSRGRADTQYF; j_gene: TRBJ2-3; v_gene: TRBV4-1